This T cell receptor (beta chain) was retrieved from a study of monozygotic twins with inflammatory bowel disease (dated by TCRdb to the late 2010s). General notes on the study: The full study comprised around 28 monozygotic twin pairs: nine German pairs (four IBD-concordant, five IBD-discordant) and 19 IBD-discordant Danish pairs. Each individual had, on average, about 151 000 unique TCRalpha sequences and 181 000 unique TCRbeta sequences available for analysis. Disease-associated traits were sought mainly through comparisons between IBD patients and their genetically identical healthy co-twins within discordant pairs.

The study at large found these results: Repertoire similarity did not differ between concordant and discordant twins, possibly due to limited statistical power. No single strong signal or clonotype linked to IBD turned up in the results, so the idea that one exists was not supported. The analysis was unable to tell apart different T cell subtypes. Background noise and inter-individual variability may have been introduced into the repertoires by the differing immunosuppressive treatments among patients. TCRbeta repertoire diversity, by inverse Simpson index, was decreased in IBD patients compared with their healthy co-twins. Fewer clonotypes were shared with other individuals by IBD patients than by healthy twins, most markedly in patients showing signs of disease activity.

Receptor amplification or capture employed 5' RACE. Each TCR library was prepared from about 4,000 ng of total RNA. For each sample, cDNA synthesis with SMARTScribe reverse transcriptase was split into eight separate reactions. Unique molecular identifiers containing a 6-nucleotide sample barcode were introduced through template switching during cDNA synthesis. TCRalpha and TCRbeta cDNA was amplified by two nested PCRs of 16 and 9 cycles, with bead purification after each PCR. Before amplification, cDNA was treated with uracil DNA-glycosylase and purified using the QIAquick PCR purification kit. In the second PCR, Illumina TruSeq-compatible adapters and sample-specific barcodes were added. Library quality and concentration were assessed using TapeStation and Qubit, and 4.5 to 6.5 ng of each library was pooled. The pooled libraries were sequenced with 2 x 100 bp reads and custom sequencing primers on an Illumina HiSeq2500 single-index Rapid Run. For the original study's pipeline: PCR and sequencing errors were corrected by UMI-based consensus assembly using MiGEC version 1.2.6. V(D)J alignment, clonotype assembly and CDR3 extraction were performed with MiXCR version 2.1.1. Normalisation of gene usage, clonotype sharing and MAIT/NKT TCR abundance was achieved by analysing the top 1000, 10 000 and 20 000 clonotypes per sample. After downsampling to 27 000 UMIs, diversity was calculated as the inverse Simpson index using the vegan R package. Paired Mann-Whitney U tests on discordant twin pairs were used, with Benjamini-Hochberg multiple-testing correction. One entry per CDR3 protein sequence results from the TCRdb reprocessing of the reads, with DNA left out. The V and J calls were not made by the authors but by TCRdb's processing. The sample's table lists a count of 210,000 or so distinct CDR3 sequences. The ten largest clones represent roughly 7.7% of the sample.

From each donor, a roughly 2.4 ml peripheral blood sample was collected into PAXgene tubes and kept at -80 degrees C. Total RNA was isolated from whole blood with the PAXgene blood miRNA kit on an automated QIAcube, without T cell sorting. Peripheral blood from monozygotic twin pairs who were concordant or discordant for inflammatory bowel disease underwent deep TCRalpha and TCRbeta repertoire profiling using unique molecular barcoding. Smoking habits were recorded for all twin pairs, and each individual was classified as a current, former or never smoker. From its cysteine to its phenylalanine, the CDR3 spans 17 amino acids. The protein alone is recorded here. According to the germline V gene (reference sequence), CDR1 reads PRHDT and CDR2 reads FYEKMQ. With regard to this clonotype: Its antigen specificity is not known.

This receptor was taken from a human donor with ulcerative colitis or Crohn's disease, or a healthy co-twin of an affected twin (not recorded which). The sequenced sample was blood. The receptor chain draws on TRBV13 and TRBJ1-2. The CDR3 has the sequence CASSPEGPLIVGGGYTF.